This paragraph covers one T cell receptor beta chain sequence. V was pared by 5 bases and J by 13 bases, with 12 bases between. The germline gives CDR1 MDHEN, CDR2 SYDVKM. There are 12 residues in the CDR3. This entry is derived from a study of shared clonotypes between healthy human individuals. Method: immunoSEQ multiplex PCR; TCRdb's copy keeps in-frame clones and lacks some. The sample comprises more than 2 million clones, almost 96% of which are singletons, and roughly 0.13% rests with the top ten. The sample was naive CD4+ T cells sorted from blood. Described subset: CD45RA+ positively selected. The chain is built from TRBV28 and TRBJ1-6; the D gene is possibly TRBD1 (6 bases). The origin of this receptor is a man between 18 and 35 years old in good health. CDR3 protein: CASSPLGGPLHF. CDR3 DNA sequence: TGTGCCAGCAGTCCTTTAGGGGGGCCCCTCCACTTT.